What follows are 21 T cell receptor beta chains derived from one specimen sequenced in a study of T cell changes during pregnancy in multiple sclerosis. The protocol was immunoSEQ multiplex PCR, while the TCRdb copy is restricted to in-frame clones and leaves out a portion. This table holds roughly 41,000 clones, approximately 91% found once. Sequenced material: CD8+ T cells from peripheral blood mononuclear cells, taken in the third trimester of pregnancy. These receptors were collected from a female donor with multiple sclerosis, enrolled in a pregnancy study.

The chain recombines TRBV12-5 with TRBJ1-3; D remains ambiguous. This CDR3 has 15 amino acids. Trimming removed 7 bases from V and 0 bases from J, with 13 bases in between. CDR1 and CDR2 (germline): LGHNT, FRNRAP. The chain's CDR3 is CASAPTSRSGNTIYF. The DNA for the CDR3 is TGTGCTAGTGCACCCACGAGCCGCTCTGGAAACACCATATATTTT.

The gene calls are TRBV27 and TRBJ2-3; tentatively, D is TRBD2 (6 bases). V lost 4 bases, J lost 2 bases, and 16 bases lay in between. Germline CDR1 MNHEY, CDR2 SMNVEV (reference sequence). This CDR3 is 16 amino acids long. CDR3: CASSSRGGGTTDTQYF. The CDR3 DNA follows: TGTGCCAGCAGTTCCCGGGGTGGCGGGACCACAGATACGCAGTATTTT.

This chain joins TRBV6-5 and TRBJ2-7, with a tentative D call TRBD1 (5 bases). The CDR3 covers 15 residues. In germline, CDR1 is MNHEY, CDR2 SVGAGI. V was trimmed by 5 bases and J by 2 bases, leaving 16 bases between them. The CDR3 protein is CASSNGWGRAYEQYF. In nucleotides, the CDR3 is TGTGCCAGCAGTAACGGGTGGGGCCGGGCCTACGAGCAGTACTTC.

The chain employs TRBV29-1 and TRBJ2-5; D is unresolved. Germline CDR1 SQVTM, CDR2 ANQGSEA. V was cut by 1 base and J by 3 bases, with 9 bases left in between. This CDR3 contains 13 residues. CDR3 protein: CSVEGRSEETQYF. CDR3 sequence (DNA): TGCAGCGTTGAAGGCCGCAGCGAAGAGACCCAGTACTTC.

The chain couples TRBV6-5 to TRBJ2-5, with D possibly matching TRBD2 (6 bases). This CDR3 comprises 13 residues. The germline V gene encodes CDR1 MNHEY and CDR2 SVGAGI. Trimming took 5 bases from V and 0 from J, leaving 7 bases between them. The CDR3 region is CASSRDYQETQYF. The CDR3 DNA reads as TGTGCCAGCAGTAGGGACTACCAAGAGACCCAGTACTTC.

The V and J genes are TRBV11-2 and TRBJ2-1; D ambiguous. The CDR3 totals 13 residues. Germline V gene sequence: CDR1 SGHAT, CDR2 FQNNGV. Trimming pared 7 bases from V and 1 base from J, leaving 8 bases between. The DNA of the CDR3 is TGTGCCAGCAACCGGGTATCCTACAATGAGCAGTTCTTC. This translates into CASNRVSYNEQFF.

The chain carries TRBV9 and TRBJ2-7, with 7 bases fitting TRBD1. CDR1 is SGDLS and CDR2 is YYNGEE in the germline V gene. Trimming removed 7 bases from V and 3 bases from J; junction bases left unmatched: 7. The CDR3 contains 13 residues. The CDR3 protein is CASGGQDRYEQYF. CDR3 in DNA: TGTGCCAGCGGCGGACAGGACCGCTACGAGCAGTACTTC. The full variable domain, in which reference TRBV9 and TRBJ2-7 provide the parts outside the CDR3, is DSGVTQTPKHLITATGQRVTLRCSPRSGDLSVYWYQQSLDQGLQFLIQYYNGEERAKGNILERFSAQQFPDLHSELNLSSLELGDSALYFCASGGQDRYEQYFGPGTRLTVT.

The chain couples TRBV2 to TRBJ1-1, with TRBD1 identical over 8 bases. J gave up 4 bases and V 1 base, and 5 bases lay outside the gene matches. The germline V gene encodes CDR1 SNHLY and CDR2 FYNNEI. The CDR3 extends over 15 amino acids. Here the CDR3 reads CASSEETGDRTEAFF. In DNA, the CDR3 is TGTGCCAGCAGTGAAGAGACAGGGGATCGCACTGAAGCTTTCTTT. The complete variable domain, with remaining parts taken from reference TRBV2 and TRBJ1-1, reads EPEVTQTPSHQVTQMGQEVILRCVPISNHLYFYWYRQILGQKVEFLVSFYNNEISEKSEIFDDQFSVERPDGSNFTLKIRSTKLEDSAMYFCASSEETGDRTEAFFGQGTRLTVV.

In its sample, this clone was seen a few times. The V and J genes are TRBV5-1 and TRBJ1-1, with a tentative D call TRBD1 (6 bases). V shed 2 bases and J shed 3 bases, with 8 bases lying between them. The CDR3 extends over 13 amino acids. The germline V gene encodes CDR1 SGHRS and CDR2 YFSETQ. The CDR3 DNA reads TGCGCCAGCAGCTTAACAGGGTACACTGAAGCTTTCTTT. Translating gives CASSLTGYTEAFF.

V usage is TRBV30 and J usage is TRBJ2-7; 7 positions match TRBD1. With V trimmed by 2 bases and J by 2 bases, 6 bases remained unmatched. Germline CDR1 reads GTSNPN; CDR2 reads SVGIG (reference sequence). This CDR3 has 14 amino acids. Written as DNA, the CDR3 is TGTGCCTGGAGTCTACAGGGGCCCACCTACGAGCAGTACTTC. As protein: CAWSLQGPTYEQYF.

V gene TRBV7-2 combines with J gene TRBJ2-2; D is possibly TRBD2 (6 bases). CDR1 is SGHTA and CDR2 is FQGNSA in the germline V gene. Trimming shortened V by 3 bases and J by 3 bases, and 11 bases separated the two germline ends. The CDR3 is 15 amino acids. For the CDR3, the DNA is TGTGCCAGCAGCTTGCAGGGACTTTACACCGGGGAGCTGTTTTTT. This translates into CASSLQGLYTGELFF.

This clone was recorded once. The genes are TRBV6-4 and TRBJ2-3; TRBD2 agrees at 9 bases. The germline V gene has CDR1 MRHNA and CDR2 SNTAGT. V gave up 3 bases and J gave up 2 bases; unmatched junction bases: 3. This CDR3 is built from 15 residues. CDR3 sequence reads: CASSDRLAATDTQYF. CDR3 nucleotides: TGTGCCAGCAGTGATCGACTAGCGGCCACAGATACGCAGTATTTT.

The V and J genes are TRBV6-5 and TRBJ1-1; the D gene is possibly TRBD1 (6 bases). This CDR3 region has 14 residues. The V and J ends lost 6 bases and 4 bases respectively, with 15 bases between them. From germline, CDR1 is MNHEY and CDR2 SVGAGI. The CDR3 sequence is CASSLRTALTEAFF. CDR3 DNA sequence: TGTGCCAGCAGCTTACGGACAGCCCTCACTGAAGCTTTCTTT.

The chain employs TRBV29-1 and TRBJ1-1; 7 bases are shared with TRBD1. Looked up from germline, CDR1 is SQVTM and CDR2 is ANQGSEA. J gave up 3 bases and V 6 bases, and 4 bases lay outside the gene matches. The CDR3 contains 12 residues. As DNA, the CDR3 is TGCAGCGTAGATACAGGGGACACTGAAGCTTTCTTT. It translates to CSVDTGDTEAFF.

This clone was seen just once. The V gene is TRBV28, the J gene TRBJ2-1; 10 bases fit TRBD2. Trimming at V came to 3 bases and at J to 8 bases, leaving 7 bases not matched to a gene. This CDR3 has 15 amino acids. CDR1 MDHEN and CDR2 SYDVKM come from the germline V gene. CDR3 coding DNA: TGTGCCAGCAGTTTCGGTCTAGCGGGAGTCTATGAGCAGTTCTTC. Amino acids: CASSFGLAGVYEQFF.

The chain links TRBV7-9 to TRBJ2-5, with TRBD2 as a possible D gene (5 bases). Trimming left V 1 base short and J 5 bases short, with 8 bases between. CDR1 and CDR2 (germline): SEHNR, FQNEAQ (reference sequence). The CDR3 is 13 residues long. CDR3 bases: TGTGCCAGCAGCTTAGTGGCTAGCGAGACCCAGTACTTC. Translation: CASSLVASETQYF.

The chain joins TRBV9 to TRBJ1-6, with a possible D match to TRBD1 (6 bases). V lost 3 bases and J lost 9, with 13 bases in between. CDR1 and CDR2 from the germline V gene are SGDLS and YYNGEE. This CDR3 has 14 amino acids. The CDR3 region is CASSDRDGGSPLHF. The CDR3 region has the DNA TGTGCCAGCAGCGACAGGGATGGTGGTTCACCCCTCCACTTT.

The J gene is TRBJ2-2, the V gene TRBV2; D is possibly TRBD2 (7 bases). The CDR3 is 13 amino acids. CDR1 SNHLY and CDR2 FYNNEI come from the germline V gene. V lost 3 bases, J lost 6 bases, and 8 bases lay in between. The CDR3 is CASSERGPGELFF. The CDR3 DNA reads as TGTGCCAGCAGTGAGCGGGGGCCCGGGGAGCTGTTTTTT.

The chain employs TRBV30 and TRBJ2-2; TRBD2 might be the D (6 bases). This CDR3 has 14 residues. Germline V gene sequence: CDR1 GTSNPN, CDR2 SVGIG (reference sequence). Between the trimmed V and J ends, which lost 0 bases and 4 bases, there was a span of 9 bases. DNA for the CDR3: TGTGCCTGGAGTGTTGGGGACTTCACCGGGGAGCTGTTTTTT. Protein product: CAWSVGDFTGELFF.

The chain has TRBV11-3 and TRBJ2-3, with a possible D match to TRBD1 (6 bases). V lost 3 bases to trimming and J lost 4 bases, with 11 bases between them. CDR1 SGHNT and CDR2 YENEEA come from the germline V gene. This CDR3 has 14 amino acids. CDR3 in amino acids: CASSLLGGADTQYF. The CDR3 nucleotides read TGTGCCAGCAGCTTGTTAGGGGGAGCAGATACGCAGTATTTT.

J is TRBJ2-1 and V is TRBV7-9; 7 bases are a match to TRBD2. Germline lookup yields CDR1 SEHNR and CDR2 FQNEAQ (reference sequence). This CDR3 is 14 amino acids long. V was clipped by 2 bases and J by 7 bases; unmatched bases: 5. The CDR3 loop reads CASSLLAGLNEQFF. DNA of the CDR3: TGTGCCAGCAGCTTATTAGCGGGCCTAAATGAGCAGTTCTTC.